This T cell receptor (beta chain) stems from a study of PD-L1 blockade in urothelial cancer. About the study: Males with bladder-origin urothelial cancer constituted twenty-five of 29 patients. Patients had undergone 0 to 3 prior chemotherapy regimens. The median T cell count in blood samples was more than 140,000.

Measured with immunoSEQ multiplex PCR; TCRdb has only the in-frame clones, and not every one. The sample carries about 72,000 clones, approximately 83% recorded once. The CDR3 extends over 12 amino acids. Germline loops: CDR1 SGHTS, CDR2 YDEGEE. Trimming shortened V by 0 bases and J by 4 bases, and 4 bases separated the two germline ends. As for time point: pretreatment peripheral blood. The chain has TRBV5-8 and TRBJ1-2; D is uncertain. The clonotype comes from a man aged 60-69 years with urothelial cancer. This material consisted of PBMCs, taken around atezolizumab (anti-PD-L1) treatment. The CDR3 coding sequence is TGTGCCAGCAGCTTGGACAGCTATGGCTACACCTTC. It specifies CASSLDSYGYTF.